These 21 T cell receptor beta chains were sequenced from one sample in a study of Ad26.COV2.S vaccination and SARS-CoV-2 variants. The treatment: some 19 received Ad26.COV2.S at low or high dose, single or two shots; about 5 received placebo; per-sample allocation not given. The samples were gathered on day 63 after the first injection of vaccine or placebo. TCRdb's copy holds only in-frame clones and misses some; the assay was immunoSEQ multiplex PCR. The table records a few hundred thousand clones, around 92% of them present only once. Sequenced here: peripheral blood, sampled in a trial of Ad26.COV2.S vaccine versus placebo. The origin of the receptors is a person aged 18 to 65 who received the Ad26.COV2.S COVID-19 vaccine or a placebo.

This clone was counted a single time. V gene TRBV5-5 combines with J gene TRBJ2-4; D possibly corresponds to TRBD1 (6 bases). V was cut by 4 bases and J by 1 base, with 18 bases left in between. This CDR3 spans 17 amino acids. Germline V lookup: CDR1 SGHKS, CDR2 YYEKEE (reference sequence). This CDR3 reads CASSGDTYGMAKNIQYF. CDR3 DNA sequence: TGTGCCAGCAGCGGGGACACTTATGGGATGGCCAAAAACATTCAGTACTTC.

This chain links TRBV9 with TRBJ1-1; D is unclear. The CDR3 is 15 amino acids. Germline lookup yields CDR1 SGDLS and CDR2 YYNGEE. V dropped 0 bases and J dropped 0 bases, with 9 bases sitting between them. As DNA, the CDR3 is TGTGCCAGCAGCGTAGGTGGGAACTTGAACACTGAAGCTTTCTTT. Translating gives CASSVGGNLNTEAFF. Drawing the rest from reference TRBV9 and TRBJ1-1, the complete variable domain is DSGVTQTPKHLITATGQRVTLRCSPRSGDLSVYWYQQSLDQGLQFLIQYYNGEERAKGNILERFSAQQFPDLHSELNLSSLELGDSALYFCASSVGGNLNTEAFFGQGTRLTVV.

The CDR3 DNA follows: TGTGCCAGCAGCTTTCGGAAAATTGACAGGGAGGAGCAGTACTTC. It encodes CASSFRKIDREEQYF. The V call is TRBV5-8, the J call TRBJ2-7; 7 nucleotides line up with TRBD1. CDR3 size: 15 residues. Germline CDR1 is SGHTS and CDR2 is YDEGEE. With 2 bases clipped from V and 7 bases from J, the junction kept 12 bases outside the gene matches.

The V and J genes are TRBV2 and TRBJ2-2; 10 bases map to TRBD1. The CDR3 is 16 amino acids. J gave up 1 base and V 7 bases, and 6 bases lay outside the gene matches. CDR1 is SNHLY and CDR2 is FYNNEI in the germline V gene. The chain's CDR3 is CASTGQGGVNTGELFF. The DNA of the CDR3 is TGTGCCAGCACCGGACAGGGGGGGGTGAACACCGGGGAGCTGTTTTTT.

The CDR3 DNA follows: TGTGCCAGCTCACCACTCAAATTAGGGCAGGGGGGTTACGAGCAGTACTTC. This codes for CASSPLKLGQGGYEQYF. This chain connects TRBV18 to TRBJ2-7, with a tentative D call TRBD1 (7 bases). The CDR3 loop spans 17 amino acids. V was trimmed by 1 base and J by 4 bases, leaving 20 bases between them. Germline V CDR1 and CDR2: KGHSH, LQKENI. The entire variable domain, with the rest obtained from reference TRBV18 and TRBJ2-7, is as follows: NAGVMQNPRHLVRRRGQEARLRCSPMKGHSHVYWYRQLPEEGLKFMVYLQKENIIDESGMPKERFSAEFPKEGPSILRIQQVVRGDSAAYFCASSPLKLGQGGYEQYFGPGTRLTVT.

The chain employs TRBV19 and TRBJ2-1, with 11 bases matching TRBD1. Per the germline V gene, CDR1 is LNHDA and CDR2 is SQIVND (reference sequence). The J segment lost 7 bases and the V segment lost 6 bases, leaving 8 bases of the junction unmatched. This CDR3 has 15 amino acids. The CDR3 sequence is CASSRTGGYMNEQFF. CDR3 nucleotide sequence: TGTGCCAGTAGCAGGACAGGGGGCTATATGAATGAGCAGTTCTTC.

As to this clone: The same CDR3 arises from other DNA sequences in this sample as well. This chain links TRBV20-1 with TRBJ1-1; D gene ambiguous. Trimming left V 1 base short and J 4 bases short, with 4 bases between. In germline, CDR1 is DFQATT, CDR2 SNEGSKA (reference sequence). This CDR3 is 11 amino acids long. The CDR3 DNA sequence: TGCAGTGCTAGAGGGGTCACTGAAGCTTTCTTT. This codes for CSARGVTEAFF.

The chain employs TRBV27 and TRBJ1-1; D is unresolved. The length of the CDR3 is 14 residues. The germline CDR1 and CDR2 sequences are MNHEY and SMNVEV (reference sequence). V dropped 6 bases and J dropped 1 base, with 12 bases sitting between them. In DNA form, the CDR3 reads TGTGCCAGCAGCCCCCAAGAAACGAACACTGAAGCTTTCTTT. Translated: CASSPQETNTEAFF.

DNA for the CDR3: TGCGCCAGCAGCCAAGATCGGATTAATTCACCCCTCCACTTT. Amino acid sequence: CASSQDRINSPLHF. The genes are TRBV4-3 and TRBJ1-6, with no clear D. Deletions cut 0 bases from V and 6 bases from J, with 6 bases between. The CDR3 loop spans 14 amino acids. Germline V gives CDR1 LGHNA, CDR2 YSLEER.

J is TRBJ2-2 and V is TRBV18; 7 nucleotides match TRBD1. The V and J ends lost 8 bases and 2 bases, in that order; junction bases with no gene match: 5. The CDR3 totals 14 residues. Per germline, CDR1 KGHSH and CDR2 LQKENI. CDR3 sequence: CASTRDRNTGELFF. As DNA, the CDR3 is TGTGCCAGCACCCGGGACAGAAACACCGGGGAGCTGTTTTTT.

The chain recombines TRBV5-6 with TRBJ2-5, with TRBD1 identical over 9 bases. The CDR3 contains 16 residues. Germline V lookup: CDR1 SGHDT, CDR2 YYEEEE. The junction had 12 bases not matched to a gene; V was cut back by 4 bases and J by 5 bases. CDR3 sequence reads: CASSQTSGTGLETQYF. The CDR3 DNA is TGTGCCAGCAGCCAGACTTCAGGGACAGGGTTGGAGACCCAGTACTTC.

The J gene is TRBJ1-2, the V gene TRBV5-1, with TRBD1 identical over 12 bases. This CDR3 has 16 residues. The ends lost 0 bases at V and 4 bases at J; junction bases unmatched: 4. Germline V gives CDR1 SGHRS, CDR2 YFSETQ. In DNA, the CDR3 is TGCGCCAGCAGCTTGGGGGGACAGGGGGCGAGCTATGGCTACACCTTC. Its protein product is CASSLGGQGASYGYTF. Based on the CDR3 plus reference TRBV5-1 and TRBJ1-2, the full variable domain is KAGVTQTPRYLIKTRGQQVTLSCSPISGHRSVSWYQQTPGQGLQFLFEYFSETQRNKGNFPGRFSGRQFSNSRSEMNVSTLELGDSALYLCASSLGGQGASYGYTFGSGTRLTVV.

CDR3 protein: CASSLLGASPNYGYTF. CDR3 in DNA: TGTGCCAGCAGCTTATTAGGGGCGAGCCCTAACTATGGCTACACCTTC. The chain has TRBV7-2 and TRBJ1-2; perhaps TRBD1 as D (5 bases). Germline CDR1 reads SGHTA; CDR2 reads FQGNSA. CDR3 length: 16 residues. V lost 2 bases and J lost 0, with 13 bases in between. Combining the CDR3 with reference TRBV7-2 and TRBJ1-2 gives the whole variable domain GAGVSQSPSNKVTEKGKDVELRCDPISGHTALYWYRQSLGQGLEFLIYFQGNSAPDKSGLPSDRFSAERTGGSVSTLTIQRTQQEDSAVYLCASSLLGASPNYGYTFGSGTRLTVV.

The chain links TRBV28 to TRBJ1-5; D is perhaps TRBD1 (5 bases). Germline CDR1 MDHEN, CDR2 SYDVKM. The CDR3 loop spans 14 amino acids. With 1 base removed from V and 6 bases from J, the gap between germline ends came to 10 bases. CDR3 nucleotides: TGTGCCAGCAGTTTATCAGGGCGAGGTCAGCCCCAGCATTTT. Amino acid sequence: CASSLSGRGQPQHF.

The chain joins TRBV7-9 to TRBJ1-2; TRBD1 matches at 8 bases. Losses at the gene ends were 4 bases for V and 8 bases for J; bases not matched to a gene: 12. CDR3 size: 15 residues. Germline V gene data show CDR1 as SEHNR and CDR2 as FQNEAQ (reference sequence). The CDR3 DNA sequence: TGTGCCAGCAGCTCCCCCGACAGGGGCGAGAACGGCTACACCTTC. It codes for CASSSPDRGENGYTF.

This rearrangement joins TRBV28 to TRBJ2-3; TRBD1 aligns across 11 bases. CDR1 and CDR2 from the germline V gene are MDHEN and SYDVKM. V was pared by 2 bases and J by 0 bases, with 10 bases of the junction left unmatched. This CDR3 has 19 amino acids. CDR3 region: CASSLTPGTGGPSTDTQYF. The DNA for the CDR3 is TGTGCCAGCAGTTTAACCCCCGGGACAGGGGGTCCGAGCACAGATACGCAGTATTTT. Together with reference TRBV28 and TRBJ2-3, the CDR3 gives the full variable domain: DVKVTQSSRYLVKRTGEKVFLECVQDMDHENMFWYRQDPGLGLRLIYFSYDVKMKEKGDIPEGYSVSREKKERFSLILESASTNQTSMYLCASSLTPGTGGPSTDTQYFGPGTRLTVL.

About this clone itself: The same CDR3 can be traced to other DNA sequences in this sample. The V and J genes are TRBV6-2 or TRBV6-3 and TRBJ2-7; D not resolved. Germline-derived CDR1 and CDR2 are MNHEY and SVGEGT. This CDR3 is 11 amino acids long. V dropped 6 bases and J dropped 1 base, with 4 bases sitting between them. The CDR3 spells CASSPSYEQYF. CDR3 sequence (DNA): TGTGCCAGCAGCCCTTCCTACGAGCAGTACTTC.

This chain joins TRBV6-2 or TRBV6-3 and TRBJ1-1; D gene uncertain. The CDR3 has 16 residues. V was pared by 2 bases and J by 0 bases, with 13 bases between. Germline CDR1 MNHEY, CDR2 SVGEGT. The CDR3 nucleotides read TGTGCCAGCAGTTACGATTTAAGGGAGATGAACACTGAAGCTTTCTTT. This gives the protein CASSYDLREMNTEAFF.

The V and J genes are TRBV18 and TRBJ1-2; 7 nucleotides line up with TRBD1. In germline, CDR1 is KGHSH, CDR2 LQKENI. The CDR3 contains 13 residues. The trim removed 0 bases at V and 8 bases at J, leaving 3 bases unmatched. The CDR3 sequence is CASSPPDRSGYTF. The CDR3 region has the DNA TGTGCCAGCTCACCACCGGACAGGTCCGGCTACACCTTC. The complete variable domain, with remaining parts taken from reference TRBV18 and TRBJ1-2, reads NAGVMQNPRHLVRRRGQEARLRCSPMKGHSHVYWYRQLPEEGLKFMVYLQKENIIDESGMPKERFSAEFPKEGPSILRIQQVVRGDSAAYFCASSPPDRSGYTFGSGTRLTVV.

The chain joins TRBV12-5 to TRBJ1-1; no clear D. The V and J ends lost 1 base and 5 bases respectively, with 8 bases between them. Germline V CDR1 and CDR2: LGHNT, FRNRAP. CDR3 length: 13 amino acids. The CDR3, as DNA: TGTGCTAGTGGTTTGGGGAGCGGGACTGAAGCTTTCTTT. Its protein is CASGLGSGTEAFF.

The chain combines TRBV4-1 with TRBJ2-7; perhaps TRBD1 as D (7 bases). The CDR3 covers 16 residues. Trimming removed 0 bases from V and 0 bases from J, with 12 bases in between. Germline V gene data show CDR1 as MGHRA and CDR2 as YSYEKL. For the CDR3, the DNA is TGCGCCAGCAGCCAAGAGGGGGGACAGAGCTCCTACGAGCAGTACTTC. It codes for CASSQEGGQSSYEQYF.